This T cell receptor (beta chain) was recovered during a study of spatial heterogeneity in lung cancer (dated by TCRdb to about 2019). Background on the whole study: Beta-chain transcripts were consistently detected in greater numbers than alpha-chain transcripts, which likely reflects a higher abundance of beta-chain transcripts. In the raw uncorrected reads, each unique combination of TCR and UMI appeared more than ten times on average. Nonsynonymous mutation counts, determined by whole-exome sequencing of tumor tissue, were related to TCR repertoire features. In non-small cell lung cancer, the study quantitatively compared TCR alpha and beta repertoires across several tumor regions, matched nontumor lung, and blood. Both alpha and beta chains were TCR-sequenced in 200 to 250 tumor regions, about 69 matched nontumor lung samples and over 55 PBMC samples obtained at surgery. The paper as a whole reports these results and caveats: Ubiquitous expanded tumor TCRs were detected in blood more often at tumor resection than at routine follow-up. Additional single-cell paired TCR alpha and beta sequencing was considered necessary to confirm, at a functional level, the hypothesis that regional TCRs recognize regional mutations.

For this chain, trimming is 5 bases at the V end and 2 bases at the J end, and the number of junction bases without a gene match is 8. For CDR1 and CDR2, the germline V gene (reference sequence) lists DFQATT and SNEGSKA. From cysteine to phenylalanine, the CDR3 is 14 amino acids long. The DNA shown is the 42-base CDR3, in frame from base 1. This clonotype was counted at least ten times. Its target antigen remains unknown. Base qualities were left out, and no much larger clone turns up one base away. Library preparation was by 5' RACE. These reads were obtained on a NextSeq 500. In the TCR library protocol, a unique molecular identifier was attached to each TCR cDNA molecule so that PCR and sequencing errors could be corrected. The original methods were these. TCR identification, UMI-based error correction and CDR3 extraction were all carried out with Decombinator tools. TCRs above a frequency of 2 per 1,000, corresponding to the top 1% of the tumor frequency distribution, were defined as expanded. Renyi diversity was calculated using the R vegan package after each repertoire was subsampled 100 times to 5,000 TCRs. To build CDR3 similarity networks, amino acid triplet string-kernel similarity was used, and CDR3s were connected when their pairwise similarity was above 0.82. Clones were called with MiXCR by TCRdb after fastp trimmed the public reads at Q25, and only in-frame beta chains were retained. Every CDR3 protein is listed once, alongside the most common genes and DNA of its rows. TCRdb, not the original authors, processed these V and J calls. The table for this sample lists about 23,000 distinct CDR3 sequences; 2.5% to 4% of them were counted only once. Jointly, the top ten make up 29% of the sample.

Interpreted using the paper, the time point label stands for: sample taken at primary tumor resection. For TCR sequencing, whole RNA was extracted from tumor and nontumor lung tissue, or from cryopreserved PBMC samples, and no cell sorting was done. Samples were obtained from about 69 patients with early-stage, untreated non-small cell lung cancer from the lung TRACERx cohort. Only patients with enough RNA available from two or more tumor regions were chosen for TCR sequencing. The chain uses TRBV20-1 and TRBJ2-5; 7 central nucleotides agree with TRBD2. This sequence originates from a female donor with early-stage non-small cell lung cancer. Material: PBMCs, obtained at surgery. The DNA is TGCAGTGCTGCTATAGCGGGCCAACAAGAGACCCAGTACTTC. Its amino acids are CSAAIAGQQETQYF.